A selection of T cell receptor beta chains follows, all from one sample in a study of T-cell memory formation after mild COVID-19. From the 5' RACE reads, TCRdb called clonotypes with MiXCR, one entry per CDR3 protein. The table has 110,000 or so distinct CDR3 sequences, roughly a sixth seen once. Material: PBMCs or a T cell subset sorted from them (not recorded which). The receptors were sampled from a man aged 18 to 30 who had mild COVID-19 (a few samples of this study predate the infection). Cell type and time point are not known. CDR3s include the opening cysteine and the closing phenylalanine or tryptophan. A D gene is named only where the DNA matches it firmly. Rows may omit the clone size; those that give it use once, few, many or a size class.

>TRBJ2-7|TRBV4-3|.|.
TGCGCCAGCAGCCTCGGGGGACCGCCCGGCCGGGGTAAGCAGTACTTC
CASSLGGPPGRGKQYF
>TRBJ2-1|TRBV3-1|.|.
TGTGCCAGCAGCCCGCGCGAGAATGAGCAGTTCTTC
CASSPRENEQFF
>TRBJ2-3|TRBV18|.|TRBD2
TGTGCCAGCTCACCAATAGGGAGGGGCACAGATACGCAGTATTTT
CASSPIGRGTDTQYF
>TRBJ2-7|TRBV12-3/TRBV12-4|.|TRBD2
TGTGCCAGCAGGAAAGCGGGGTTGGCCTACGAGCAGTACTTC
CASRKAGLAYEQYF
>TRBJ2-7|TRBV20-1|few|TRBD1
TGCAGTGCTAGAGGGGGGACAGTCTCCTACGAGCAGTACTTC
CSARGGTVSYEQYF
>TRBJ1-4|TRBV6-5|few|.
TGTGCCAGCAGTTACCGGGACCAGGGAGGTCGAAAACTGTTTTTT
CASSYRDQGGRKLFF
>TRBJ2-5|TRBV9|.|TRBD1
TGTGCCAGCAGCGGACAGGGGGCGATAGGGACCCAGTACTTC
CASSGQGAIGTQYF
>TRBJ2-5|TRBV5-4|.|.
TGTGCCAGCAGCTTGCGAGTAGCGACTGGGGAGACCCAGTACTTC
CASSLRVATGETQYF
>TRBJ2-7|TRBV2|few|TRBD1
TGTGCCAGCAGCCGGGACAGGGGTGGGGAGCAGTACTTC
CASSRDRGGEQYF
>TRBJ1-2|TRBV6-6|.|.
TGTGCCAGCAGCCAACCGGGGCAAACTAGAGTCACCTTC
CASSQPGQTRVTF
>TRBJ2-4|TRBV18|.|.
TGTGCCAGCTCACCGTCTAGTCACAAAAACATTCAGTACTTC
CASSPSSHKNIQYF
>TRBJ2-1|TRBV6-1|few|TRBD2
TGTGCCAGCAGTGAAGGACTAGCGGGGAACAATGAGCAGTTCTTC
CASSEGLAGNNEQFF
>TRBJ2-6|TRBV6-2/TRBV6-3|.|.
TGTGCCAGCAGTTCAATTTACTCTGGGGCCAACGTCCTGACTTTC
CASSSIYSGANVLTF
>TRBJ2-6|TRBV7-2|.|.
TGTGCCAGCAGTCTCCAACCGGGTGGCGGGGCCAACGTCCTGACTTTC
CASSLQPGGGANVLTF
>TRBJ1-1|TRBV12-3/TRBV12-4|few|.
TGTGCCAGCAGTCCGAGGGGATCTTGGACTGAAGCTTTCTTT
CASSPRGSWTEAFF
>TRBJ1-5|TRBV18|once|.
TGTGCCAGCTCACCCTTTGGGGGGGTATATCAGCAGCCCCAGCATTTT
CASSPFGGVYQQPQHF
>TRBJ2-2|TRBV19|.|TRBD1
TGTGCCAGTTCCGGGACAGGGCACACCGGGGAGCTGTTTTTT
CASSGTGHTGELFF
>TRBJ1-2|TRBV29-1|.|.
TGCAGCGTTCGGCCTGTGCATGGCTACACCTTC
CSVRPVHGYTF
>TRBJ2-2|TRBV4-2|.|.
TGTGCCAGCGACCCTGGAGGGGTCATTGGGAACACCGGGGAGCTGTTTTTT
CASDPGGVIGNTGELFF
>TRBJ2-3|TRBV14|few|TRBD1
TGTGCCAGCAGCCTCGGGACAGGGGCTTCAGATACGCAGTATTTT
CASSLGTGASDTQYF
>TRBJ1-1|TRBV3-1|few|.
TGTGCCAGCAGCCAAAGGACACAGAACACTGAAGCTTTCTTT
CASSQRTQNTEAFF
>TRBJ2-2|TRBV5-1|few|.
TGCGCCAGCAGCTTGCCGACGGCTAACACCGGGGAGCTGTTTTTT
CASSLPTANTGELFF
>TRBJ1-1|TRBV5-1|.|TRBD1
TGCGCCAGCAGCTTGGGGGCAGGGGGCAGCACTGAAGCTTTCTTT
CASSLGAGGSTEAFF
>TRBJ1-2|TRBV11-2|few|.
TGTGCCAGCAGCTTAGGGGGCGCAAACTATGGCTACACCTTC
CASSLGGANYGYTF
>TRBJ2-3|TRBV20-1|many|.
TGCAGTGCTAGAGATCCTGCCCGTGACGATACGCAGTATTTT
CSARDPARDDTQYF
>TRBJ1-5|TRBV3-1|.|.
TGTGCCAGCAGCCGGGACTCAGCGCCGAATCAGCCCCAGCATTTT
CASSRDSAPNQPQHF
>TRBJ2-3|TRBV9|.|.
TGTGCCAGCAGCGTATCCGGCCGCACAGATACGCAGTATTTT
CASSVSGRTDTQYF
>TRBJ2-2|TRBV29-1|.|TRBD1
TGCAGCGTTGAAGGTAGACAGGGGAACACCGGGGAGCTGTTTTTT
CSVEGRQGNTGELFF
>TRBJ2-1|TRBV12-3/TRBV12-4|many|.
TGTGCCAGCAGGAGGGCGGGGGCCCCCGGTGAGCAGTTCTTC
CASRRAGAPGEQFF
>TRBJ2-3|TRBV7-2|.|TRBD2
TGTGCCAGCAGCCCCCGTAGTAGCGGGGTAGATACGCAGTATTTT
CASSPRSSGVDTQYF
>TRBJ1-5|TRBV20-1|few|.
TGCAGTGTCTCGGGTTCGCGTTATAGCAATCAGCCCCAGCATTTT
CSVSGSRYSNQPQHF
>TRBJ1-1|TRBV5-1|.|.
TGCGCCAGCAGCTTGGTTGGCGGCTTCATGAACACTGAAGCTTTCTTT
CASSLVGGFMNTEAFF
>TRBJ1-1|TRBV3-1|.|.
TGTGCCAGCAGCCGACCGGAGTTGAACACTGAAGCTTTCTTT
CASSRPELNTEAFF
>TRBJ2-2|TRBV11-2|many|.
TGTGCCAGCAGCTTAGTCGCTTTTGGCACCGGGGAGCTGTTTTTT
CASSLVAFGTGELFF
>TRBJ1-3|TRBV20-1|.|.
TGCAGTGCTACGGACATCGAATTTACTGGAAACACCATATATTTT
CSATDIEFTGNTIYF
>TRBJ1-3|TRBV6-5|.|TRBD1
TGTGCCAGCAGTCTACAGGGGTTCTCTGGAAACACCATATATTTT
CASSLQGFSGNTIYF
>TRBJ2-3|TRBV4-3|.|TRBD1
TGCGCCAGCAGCCAAGGGTTTAGGACAGGGGGCACAGATACGCAGTATTTT
CASSQGFRTGGTDTQYF
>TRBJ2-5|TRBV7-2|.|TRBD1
TGTGCCAGCAGTTACCAGACAGGGGGAGAGACCCAGTACTTC
CASSYQTGGETQYF
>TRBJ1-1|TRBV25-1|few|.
TGTGCCAGCAGTGCCTCATTTGGGGCTTTCTTT
CASSASFGAFF
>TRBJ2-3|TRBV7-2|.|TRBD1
TGTGCCAGCAGCTATACTAAGGGACAGGGTGAAGATACGCAGTATTTT
CASSYTKGQGEDTQYF
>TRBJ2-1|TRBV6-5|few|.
TGTGCCAGCAGTCGGGGGCTCGGAGAGCAGTTCTTC
CASSRGLGEQFF
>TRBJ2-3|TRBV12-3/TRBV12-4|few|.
TGTGCCAGCAGTTTGTGGGGGGCGGCTAGCACAGATACGCAGTATTTT
CASSLWGAASTDTQYF
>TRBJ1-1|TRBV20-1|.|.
TGCAGTGCACCCTCGAGCCGAGACACTGAAGCTTTCTTT
CSAPSSRDTEAFF
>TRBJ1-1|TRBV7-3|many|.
TGTGCCAGCAGCTTAACGGTGAACACTGAAGCTTTCTTT
CASSLTVNTEAFF
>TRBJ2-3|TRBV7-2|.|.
TGTGCCAGCAGCTTAGGGGGCCGGGTTAGCACAGATACGCAGTATTTT
CASSLGGRVSTDTQYF
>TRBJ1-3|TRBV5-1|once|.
TGCGCCAGCAGCTGGGACGGAGCTGGAAACACCATATATTTT
CASSWDGAGNTIYF
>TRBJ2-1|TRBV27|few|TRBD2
TGTGCCAGCACCCTCCTCCACGAGACTAGCGGGGGCACCTTCTCCTACAATGAGCAGTTCTTC
CASTLLHETSGGTFSYNEQFF
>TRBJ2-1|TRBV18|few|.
TGTGCCAGCTCGAGGGAACAAATCTACAATGAGCAGTTCTTC
CASSREQIYNEQFF
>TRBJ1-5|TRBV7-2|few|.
TGTGCCAGCTCCCTTGCAGGCGGGCGGGGAGGCAATCAGCCCCAGCATTTT
CASSLAGGRGGNQPQHF